The rows below give T cell receptor beta chains drawn from one sample of a study of lymphopenia after photon versus proton radiotherapy. Profiled with immunoSEQ multiplex PCR; TCRdb holds only in-frame clones, not every one. Counted here are 50,000 to 75,000 clones, around 85% occurring once; the ten biggest clones make up approximately 2.2%. The material sequenced was peripheral blood, taken from a patient treated with photon-based radiotherapy. The receptors here all came from a man aged 40-49 years with gastric cancer. CDR3s include the opening cysteine and the closing phenylalanine or tryptophan. Each record gives: clone size, D gene, V gene, J gene, CDR3 protein, CDR3 DNA. A D gene is named only where the DNA matches it firmly. Rows may omit the clone size; those that give it use once, few, many or a size class.

abundance: .
d_gene: .
v_gene: TRBV6-1
j_gene: TRBJ2-2
CDR3aa: CASSEEVGMGGPNTGELFF
CDR3nt: TGTGCCAGCAGTGAAGAGGTGGGAATGGGCGGGCCTAACACCGGGGAGCTGTTTTTT

abundance: .
d_gene: .
v_gene: TRBV30
j_gene: TRBJ1-1
CDR3aa: CAWSGRTRGEAFF
CDR3nt: TGTGCCTGGAGTGGCCGCACCCGGGGAGAAGCTTTCTTT

abundance: .
d_gene: TRBD2
v_gene: TRBV29-1
j_gene: TRBJ2-1
CDR3aa: CSVSTSAYNEQFF
CDR3nt: TGCAGCGTTTCGACTAGCGCCTACAATGAGCAGTTCTTC

abundance: .
d_gene: TRBD1
v_gene: TRBV7-2
j_gene: TRBJ1-2
CDR3aa: CASSLTTGGYYGYTF
CDR3nt: TGTGCCAGCAGCTTGACGACAGGGGGCTACTATGGCTACACCTTC

abundance: .
d_gene: .
v_gene: TRBV12-5
j_gene: TRBJ2-7
CDR3aa: CASGFGPLRGEQYF
CDR3nt: TGTGCTAGTGGTTTTGGCCCTCTCCGAGGCGAGCAGTACTTC

abundance: .
d_gene: .
v_gene: TRBV29-1
j_gene: TRBJ1-5
CDR3aa: CSVVETDPNQPQHF
CDR3nt: TGCAGCGTGGTAGAGACAGATCCCAATCAGCCCCAGCATTTT

abundance: .
d_gene: TRBD1
v_gene: TRBV7-9
j_gene: TRBJ2-5
CDR3aa: CASSAAGQAQETQYF
CDR3nt: TGTGCCAGCAGCGCCGCGGGACAGGCCCAAGAGACCCAGTACTTC

abundance: .
d_gene: TRBD2
v_gene: TRBV9
j_gene: TRBJ2-1
CDR3aa: CASSVRAGGNNEQFF
CDR3nt: TGTGCCAGCAGCGTTCGAGCGGGGGGCAACAATGAGCAGTTCTTC

abundance: .
d_gene: .
v_gene: TRBV4-1
j_gene: TRBJ2-1
CDR3aa: CASSQSGMSSNEQFF
CDR3nt: TGCGCCAGCAGCCAATCTGGAATGTCGAGTAATGAGCAGTTCTTC

abundance: .
d_gene: TRBD1
v_gene: TRBV7-2
j_gene: TRBJ1-6
CDR3aa: CASRGAGTGGYNSPLHF
CDR3nt: TGTGCCAGCAGAGGCGCCGGGACAGGGGGCTATAATTCACCCCTCCACTTT

abundance: few
d_gene: .
v_gene: TRBV14
j_gene: TRBJ2-2
CDR3aa: CASSQEVAFLGELFF
CDR3nt: TGTGCCAGCAGCCAAGAGGTAGCATTTCTCGGGGAGCTGTTTTTT

abundance: .
d_gene: TRBD2
v_gene: TRBV7-2
j_gene: TRBJ2-7
CDR3aa: CASSLEGTSGGNEQYF
CDR3nt: TGTGCCAGCAGCTTAGAGGGGACTAGCGGGGGTAACGAGCAGTACTTC

abundance: .
d_gene: TRBD1
v_gene: TRBV2
j_gene: TRBJ2-7
CDR3aa: CASSLRTGVYEQYF
CDR3nt: TGTGCCAGCTCTCTTCGGACAGGGGTCTACGAGCAGTACTTC

abundance: once
d_gene: .
v_gene: TRBV15
j_gene: TRBJ1-1
CDR3aa: CATAGGRRTEAFF
CDR3nt: TGTGCCACCGCCGGGGGGAGGAGGACTGAAGCTTTCTTT

abundance: .
d_gene: .
v_gene: TRBV6-5
j_gene: TRBJ1-3
CDR3aa: CASSYGGGLVDTIYF
CDR3nt: TGTGCCAGCAGTTACGGAGGAGGGCTTGTGGACACCATATATTTT

abundance: .
d_gene: .
v_gene: TRBV19
j_gene: TRBJ2-1
CDR3aa: CATLLRDGDNEQFF
CDR3nt: TGTGCCACCTTACTCCGGGACGGAGACAATGAGCAGTTCTTC

abundance: .
d_gene: .
v_gene: TRBV30
j_gene: TRBJ1-2
CDR3aa: CAWTGGTYGYTF
CDR3nt: TGTGCCTGGACGGGGGGTACCTATGGCTACACCTTC

abundance: .
d_gene: .
v_gene: TRBV15
j_gene: TRBJ2-1
CDR3aa: CATSRDRGTPEQFF
CDR3nt: TGTGCCACCAGCAGAGATCGGGGGACTCCTGAGCAGTTCTTC

abundance: once
d_gene: .
v_gene: TRBV7-9
j_gene: TRBJ1-2
CDR3aa: CASSATFPGTRDGDYGYTF
CDR3nt: TGTGCCAGCAGCGCTACCTTTCCCGGGACACGGGATGGGGACTATGGCTACACCTTC

abundance: .
d_gene: .
v_gene: TRBV5-1
j_gene: TRBJ1-1
CDR3aa: CASSLVRGPRGHGGTEAFF
CDR3nt: TGCGCCAGCAGCTTGGTTAGGGGACCGCGGGGGCACGGAGGCACTGAAGCTTTCTTT

abundance: .
d_gene: .
v_gene: TRBV27
j_gene: TRBJ2-6
CDR3aa: CASSLMRSGANVLTF
CDR3nt: TGTGCCAGCAGTCTGATGCGCTCTGGGGCCAACGTCCTGACTTTC

abundance: once
d_gene: .
v_gene: TRBV11-2
j_gene: TRBJ1-1
CDR3aa: CASNRAGELRNTEAFF
CDR3nt: TGTGCCAGCAACCGAGCAGGGGAGCTCCGCAACACTGAAGCTTTCTTT

abundance: .
d_gene: TRBD1
v_gene: TRBV7-3
j_gene: TRBJ2-7
CDR3aa: CASSLSGGHEQYF
CDR3nt: TGTGCCAGCAGCTTATCAGGGGGTCACGAGCAGTACTTC

abundance: .
d_gene: .
v_gene: TRBV7-9
j_gene: TRBJ2-2
CDR3aa: CASSSQGRGGELFF
CDR3nt: TGTGCCAGCAGCTCACAGGGAAGGGGCGGGGAGCTGTTTTTT

abundance: .
d_gene: TRBD2
v_gene: TRBV29-1
j_gene: TRBJ2-4
CDR3aa: CSVAQTGGLAKNIQYF
CDR3nt: TGCAGCGTTGCCCAGACGGGGGGGCTAGCCAAAAACATTCAGTACTTC

abundance: .
d_gene: TRBD1
v_gene: TRBV19
j_gene: TRBJ2-5
CDR3aa: CASSPGQGRETQYF
CDR3nt: TGTGCCAGTAGTCCAGGACAGGGCAGGGAGACCCAGTACTTC

abundance: .
d_gene: TRBD1
v_gene: TRBV19
j_gene: TRBJ1-2
CDR3aa: CASRNRGPNYGYTF
CDR3nt: TGTGCCAGTAGGAACAGGGGCCCTAACTATGGCTACACCTTC

abundance: .
d_gene: .
v_gene: TRBV5-1
j_gene: TRBJ2-1
CDR3aa: CASSPDTNSYNEQFF
CDR3nt: TGCGCCAGCAGCCCGGACACAAACTCCTACAATGAGCAGTTCTTC